At least ten counts were recorded for the clone carrying this T cell receptor (beta chain). Its target is not known. Trimming cost V 1 base and J 7 bases, with 10 bases left between them. The CDR3 contains 13 residues. CDR1 and CDR2 from the germline V gene are SGHTA and FQGNSA. MiXCR, run by TCRdb on the reads, gives a single entry per CDR3 protein. The table includes about 300,000 distinct CDR3 sequences, about 9.2% detected once. This entry belongs to a study of T cell repertoires in cytomegalovirus infection. Study results and caveats: Accumulated public TCR beta family frequency recognized individuals carrying CMV together with the relevant HLA.

The origin of this receptor is a human donor in good health (CMV status not recorded). Some clones in this sample may be carry-over from other donors' samples. The chain combines TRBV7-2 with TRBJ1-2, with D unresolved. The material sequenced was PBMCs. The CDR3 nucleotides read TGTGCCAGCAGCTTAGGTGTCATCGGTGGCTACACCTTC. Encoded protein: CASSLGVIGGYTF.